The rows below give T cell receptor beta chains drawn from one sample of a study of blood T cell repertoires in COVID-19. TCRdb keeps only in-frame clones here, not all; method: immunoSEQ multiplex PCR. This sample yields 35,000 or so clones, of which roughly 90% are seen a single time; about an eighth belongs to the top ten. The sequencing sample was made of peripheral blood. The receptors here all came from a man aged 70 or older with acute or convalescent COVID-19. CDR3s include the opening cysteine and the closing phenylalanine or tryptophan. D genes are given only for firm matches. Clone size is given for some rows only: seen once, a few or many times, or a class if the clone is expanded.

TRBV4-3	TRBD1	.	TRBJ2-3	CASSQIRDRATDTQYF	TGCGCCAGCAGCCAAATCCGGGACAGAGCCACAGATACGCAGTATTTT
TRBV7-2	TRBD1	.	TRBJ1-1	CASSSGTGAVNTEAFF	TGTGCCAGCAGTTCCGGGACAGGGGCGGTGAACACTGAAGCTTTCTTT
TRBV4-3	TRBD2	.	TRBJ2-7	CASSQGLATYEQYF	TGCGCCAGCAGCCAAGGACTAGCGACCTACGAGCAGTACTTC
TRBV2	.	.	TRBJ1-1	CASSGQGFITEAFF	TGTGCCAGCAGTGGGCAGGGCTTTATCACTGAAGCTTTCTTT
TRBV29-1	TRBD2	.	TRBJ2-3	CSVESGISTDTQYF	TGCAGCGTTGAGAGCGGGATTAGCACAGATACGCAGTATTTT
TRBV19	.	.	TRBJ2-5	CASSIVGASEETQYF	TGTGCCAGTAGTATAGTAGGCGCTAGCGAAGAGACCCAGTACTTC
TRBV12-5	TRBD1	.	TRBJ1-5	CASIMGQGEVSNQPQHF	TGTGCTAGTATCATGGGGCAGGGGGAGGTGAGCAATCAGCCCCAGCATTTT
TRBV7-9	TRBD1	once	TRBJ1-2	CASSFYRGLSYTF	TGTGCCAGCAGCTTCTACAGGGGGCTTAGCTACACCTTC
TRBV5-1	TRBD1	.	TRBJ2-1	CASRDRVVDEQFF	TGCGCCAGCAGGGACAGGGTAGTTGATGAGCAGTTCTTC
TRBV27	TRBD1	.	TRBJ1-6	CASRLGGQLNSPLHF	TGTGCCAGCAGATTAGGGGGACAGCTTAATTCACCCCTCCACTTT
TRBV2	.	.	TRBJ1-5	CASRPNVGSNQPQHF	TGTGCCAGCAGGCCCAATGTCGGTAGCAATCAGCCCCAGCATTTT
TRBV27	.	.	TRBJ2-7	CASSRGSLDEQYF	TGTGCCAGCAGCCGCGGGTCTCTTGACGAGCAGTACTTC
TRBV4-3	.	.	TRBJ2-7	CASSQEAHNLEQYF	TGCGCCAGCAGCCAAGAGGCCCATAACCTCGAGCAGTACTTC
TRBV11-2	TRBD2	.	TRBJ2-1	CASSPTLAGSYNEQFF	TGTGCCAGCAGCCCTACCCTAGCGGGATCCTACAATGAGCAGTTCTTC
TRBV28	TRBD2	.	TRBJ2-5	CASSPRGLAEETQYF	TGTGCCAGCAGCCCCAGGGGACTAGCGGAAGAGACCCAGTACTTC
TRBV28	.	.	TRBJ1-5	CASSPLSYRTPNQPQHF	TGTGCCAGCAGTCCCCTCTCCTACAGGACGCCCAATCAGCCCCAGCATTTT
TRBV7-6	.	.	TRBJ1-2	CASSPEARSNYGYTF	TGTGCCAGCAGCCCAGAGGCCCGATCTAACTATGGCTACACCTTC
TRBV28	TRBD1	.	TRBJ2-5	CASSSGQQETQYF	TGTGCCAGCAGTTCGGGACAGCAAGAGACCCAGTACTTC
TRBV6-5	.	.	TRBJ2-3	CASSYSSGSTDTQYF	TGTGCCAGCAGTTACTCAAGCGGTAGCACAGATACGCAGTATTTT
TRBV10-3	TRBD1	.	TRBJ2-7	CAISARGQDEQYF	TGTGCCATCAGTGCTAGGGGACAGGACGAGCAGTACTTC
TRBV9	TRBD2	few	TRBJ2-1	CASSRGTSRDNEQFF	TGTGCCAGCAGCCGCGGGACTAGCAGAGACAATGAGCAGTTCTTC
TRBV19	TRBD2	.	TRBJ2-2	CASSILELAGDPGELFF	TGTGCCAGTAGTATCCTCGAGCTAGCGGGAGACCCCGGGGAGCTGTTTTTT
TRBV5-4	.	.	TRBJ2-1	CASSHRRDLTYNEQFF	TGTGCCAGCAGTCATCGCCGGGACTTGACCTACAATGAGCAGTTCTTC
TRBV28	TRBD1	.	TRBJ2-3	CASSLVGQLGDTQYF	TGTGCCAGCAGTTTAGTGGGACAGCTAGGAGATACGCAGTATTTT
TRBV6-5	TRBD2	.	TRBJ2-1	CASRRLASSYNEQFF	TGTGCCAGCAGACGACTAGCGAGCTCCTACAATGAGCAGTTCTTC
TRBV27	.	.	TRBJ2-3	CASSSGTDTQYF	TGTGCCAGCAGTTCGGGCACAGATACGCAGTATTTT